These 25 T cell receptor beta chains share one sample of origin, sequenced in a study of cytomegalovirus exposure and HLA in healthy donors. A multiplex PCR was run with 60 Vbeta primers and 13 Jbeta primers. Assay used: immunoSEQ multiplex PCR; TCRdb lists only in-frame clones, some missing. The table has more than 150,000 clones, roughly four fifths seen once. Sequencing was performed on PBMCs. These receptors were taken from a man aged 50-60 years in good health and CMV-seronegative.

This sequence joins TRBV7-2 and TRBJ1-5, with TRBD1 matching over 9 bases. Trimming cost V 5 bases and J 1 base; bases outside gene matches: 3. Germline V gives CDR1 SGHTA, CDR2 FQGNSA. CDR3 length: 15 residues. CDR3 nucleotide sequence: TGTGCCAGCAGCCAACAGGGGGCAAGCAATCAGCCCCAGCATTTT. Translation gives CASSQQGASNQPQHF.

This chain connects TRBV29-1 to TRBJ2-2; TRBD1 agrees at 8 bases. This CDR3 comprises 14 residues. Germline V gene data show CDR1 as SQVTM and CDR2 as ANQGSEA. After removal of 5 bases from V and 1 base from J, the junction contained 3 bases not matched to a gene. The DNA of the CDR3 is TGCAGCGTTAGGGACAGGAAGAACACCGGGGAGCTGTTTTTT. It codes for CSVRDRKNTGELFF.

This clone was observed a handful of times. CDR3 nucleotides: TGTGCCAGCAGCCCCCGGGAATTCACGGGGACTGAAGCTTTCTTT. It yields the protein CASSPREFTGTEAFF. The genes are TRBV4-2 and TRBJ1-1, with unresolved D. V shed 4 bases and J shed 5 bases, with 17 bases lying between them. This CDR3 comprises 15 residues. Germline loops: CDR1 LGHNA, CDR2 YNFKEQ.

The chain recombines TRBV19 with TRBJ1-2; 9 bases are a match to TRBD1. The CDR3 length is 14 residues. The V gene's germline CDR1 is LNHDA and CDR2 SQIVND (reference sequence). Unmatched junction bases numbered 6, after V lost 6 bases and J lost 4 bases. CDR3 in DNA: TGTGCCAGTAGACCGGGACAGGGTCTCTATGGCTACACCTTC. Amino acid sequence: CASRPGQGLYGYTF.

This rearrangement joins TRBV30 to TRBJ2-1; perhaps TRBD1 as D (6 bases). Germline CDR1 reads GTSNPN; CDR2 reads SVGIG (reference sequence). V lost 2 bases, J lost 6 bases, and 23 bases lay in between. The CDR3 totals 17 residues. The CDR3 region is CAWSPGRIRGSRNEQFF. For the CDR3, the DNA is TGTGCCTGGAGTCCAGGCCGAATCAGGGGAAGTCGCAATGAGCAGTTCTTC.

This CDR3 reads CASSRGSETQYF. The CDR3 DNA sequence: TGTGCCAGCAGTAGGGGTTCAGAGACCCAGTACTTC. The chain combines TRBV2 with TRBJ2-5; perhaps TRBD1 as D (5 bases). The length of the CDR3 is 12 residues. The V gene lost 5 bases and the J gene lost 4 bases, with 8 bases spanning the gap. From germline, CDR1 is SNHLY and CDR2 FYNNEI.

The rearrangement uses TRBV9 and TRBJ1-1; D gene unclear. This CDR3 is 14 amino acids long. Germline lookup yields CDR1 SGDLS and CDR2 YYNGEE. With 0 bases removed from V and 0 bases from J, the gap between germline ends came to 6 bases. The CDR3 DNA sequence: TGTGCCAGCAGCGTAGAACCTATGAACACTGAAGCTTTCTTT. The encoded protein is CASSVEPMNTEAFF.

V and J are TRBV7-9 and TRBJ2-7; 8 bases match TRBD1. Germline V gene sequence: CDR1 SEHNR, CDR2 FQNEAQ (reference sequence). V trimming: 4 bases; J trimming: 5 bases; junction bases outside the gene matches: 7. CDR3 length: 14 residues. For the CDR3, the DNA is TGTGCCAGCAGCTCCCGACAGGGGTCCGACGAGCAGTACTTC. Translating it yields CASSSRQGSDEQYF.

The chain uses TRBV5-1 and TRBJ1-6, with 12 bases lining up with TRBD1. Trimming removed 4 bases from V and 11 bases from J; junction bases left unmatched: 4. Per the germline V gene, CDR1 is SGHRS and CDR2 is YFSETQ. The CDR3 contains 14 residues. The CDR3 is CASSPGTGGTPLHF. Written as DNA, the CDR3 is TGCGCCAGCAGCCCCGGGACAGGGGGCACACCCCTCCACTTT.

This clone was found once. The V call is TRBV14, the J call TRBJ2-7, with 8 bases lining up with TRBD2. V lost 4 bases to trimming and J lost 0 bases; unmatched junction nucleotides: 11. The V gene's germline CDR1 is SGHDN and CDR2 FVKESK. CDR3 size: 17 residues. CDR3 nucleotide sequence: TGTGCCAGCAGCCGACGCGCGACTAGCGCGAGCTCCTACGAGCAGTACTTC. Protein product: CASSRRATSASSYEQYF.

V usage is TRBV2 and J usage is TRBJ2-5; D perhaps matches TRBD2 (6 bases). Germline CDR1 is SNHLY and CDR2 is FYNNEI. Trimming stripped 6 bases from V and 5 bases from J, with 13 bases between. The CDR3 runs to 13 residues. CDR3 sequence (DNA): TGTGCCAGCAGCTGGGATGGAGGGGAGACCCAGTACTTC. Its translation is CASSWDGGETQYF. Variable domain in full (rest from reference TRBV2 and TRBJ2-5): EPEVTQTPSHQVTQMGQEVILRCVPISNHLYFYWYRQILGQKVEFLVSFYNNEISEKSEIFDDQFSVERPDGSNFTLKIRSTKLEDSAMYFCASSWDGGETQYFGPGTRLLVL.

This chain links TRBV5-1 with TRBJ2-1, with 8 bases fitting TRBD1. V lost 4 bases, J lost 0 bases, and 3 bases stayed unmatched. The CDR3 covers 15 residues. The germline V gene has CDR1 SGHRS and CDR2 YFSETQ. In nucleotides, the CDR3 is TGCGCCAGCAGCAGGACAGGGACCTCCTACAATGAGCAGTTCTTC. Residues: CASSRTGTSYNEQFF. The full variable domain, rest sourced from reference TRBV5-1 and TRBJ2-1, is KAGVTQTPRYLIKTRGQQVTLSCSPISGHRSVSWYQQTPGQGLQFLFEYFSETQRNKGNFPGRFSGRQFSNSRSEMNVSTLELGDSALYLCASSRTGTSYNEQFFGPGTRLTVL.

The chain links TRBV11-2 to TRBJ2-1, with 8 bases identical to TRBD2. CDR3 size: 17 residues. Germline loops: CDR1 SGHAT, CDR2 FQNNGV. V shed 5 bases, J shed 1 base, and the junction held 10 bases outside the gene matches. CDR3 in amino acids: CASSQPAGEISYNEQFF. The CDR3 coding sequence is TGTGCCAGCAGCCAACCAGCGGGGGAGATTTCCTACAATGAGCAGTTCTTC.

On this clone: Relative to the germline gene, one junction end is altered; a read error may explain this. This sequence joins TRBV7-9 and TRBJ2-5, with 8 nucleotides matching TRBD2. Looked up from germline, CDR1 is SEHNR and CDR2 is FQNEAQ (reference sequence). The CDR3 extends over 17 amino acids. Here the CDR3 reads CSSSLRGAGVLQETQYF. The CDR3 DNA reads as TGTTCCAGCAGCTTAAGAGGAGCGGGGGTTCTCCAAGAGACCCAGTACTTC.

The V call is TRBV15, the J call TRBJ1-6; unclear D gene. CDR1 and CDR2 (germline): LNHNV, YYDKDF (reference sequence). The CDR3 is 15 residues long. V lost 0 bases to trimming and J lost 8 bases, with 11 bases between them. The CDR3 loop is CATSRDMRRDSPLHF. CDR3 DNA: TGTGCCACCAGCAGAGATATGCGGCGGGATTCACCCCTCCACTTT.

V and J are TRBV28 and TRBJ2-1; 12 nucleotides agree with TRBD2. Germline V gene lookup returns CDR1 MDHEN and CDR2 SYDVKM. V lost 2 bases, J lost 10 bases, and 6 bases stayed unmatched. The CDR3 totals 15 residues. The CDR3 DNA follows: TGTGCCAGCAGTTTAAAGCCTAGCGGGAGGGGAGAGCAGTTCTTC. Protein: CASSLKPSGRGEQFF.

As to this clone: Its ends do not fully match the called genes, so a read error is possible. The V gene is TRBV7-7, the J gene TRBJ2-5, with D tentatively TRBD2 (5 bases). CDR3 length: 15 residues. Germline V gene sequence: CDR1 SSHAT, CDR2 FNYEAQ (reference sequence). The CDR3 coding sequence is TGTGCTAGCAGCCGGAGAGCGGATTCCGGGGAGACCCAGTACTTC. Residues: CASSRRADSGETQYF.

Here the CDR3 DNA reads TGCGCCAGCAGCTTGGTTGCAGGGTCCGGGGAGCTGTTTTTT. Amino acid sequence: CASSLVAGSGELFF. The chain couples TRBV5-1 to TRBJ2-2; possible D gene TRBD1, 5 bases. This CDR3 is 14 amino acids long. CDR1 and CDR2 from the germline V gene are SGHRS and YFSETQ. The V end was cut by 0 bases, the J end by 6 bases, with 9 bases between. The whole variable domain, remainder taken from reference TRBV5-1 and TRBJ2-2, is KAGVTQTPRYLIKTRGQQVTLSCSPISGHRSVSWYQQTPGQGLQFLFEYFSETQRNKGNFPGRFSGRQFSNSRSEMNVSTLELGDSALYLCASSLVAGSGELFFGEGSRLTVL.

The table lists this clone with a count of one. The J gene is TRBJ2-3, the V gene TRBV16; D not resolved. The CDR3 consists of 15 residues. The ends were cut back, 2 bases at V and 0 bases at J, with 9 bases in the middle. Germline loops: CDR1 KGHSY, CDR2 FQNENV. CDR3 nucleotides: TGTGCCAGCAGCCAAGGCAGCGAAAGCACAGATACGCAGTATTTT. This translates into CASSQGSESTDTQYF.

The chain links TRBV2 to TRBJ2-6, with 9 bases identical to TRBD1. Germline V gives CDR1 SNHLY, CDR2 FYNNEI. This CDR3 is 18 amino acids long. V was pared by 6 bases and J by 1 base, with 10 bases of the junction left unmatched. This chain's CDR3 is CASSGQGMAVSGANVLTF. The CDR3 DNA is TGTGCCAGCAGCGGACAGGGGATGGCGGTTTCTGGGGCCAACGTCCTGACTTTC.

This clone was seen a handful of times. The rearrangement uses TRBV5-4 and TRBJ1-4, with D possibly being TRBD1 (6 bases). The length of the CDR3 is 16 residues. CDR1 is SGHNT, CDR2 YYREEE, per germline (reference sequence). The V end was cut by 0 bases, the J end by 5 bases, with 14 bases between. CDR3 loop: CASSLGRQGPNEKLFF. Here the CDR3 DNA reads TGTGCCAGCAGCTTGGGGAGGCAGGGGCCCAATGAAAAACTGTTTTTT.

V and J are TRBV19 and TRBJ2-5; 8 nucleotides agree with TRBD1. The closer fit of TRBJ2-7 to the DNA end suggests the J call may be wrong. There are 14 residues in the CDR3. CDR1 is LNHDA and CDR2 is SQIVND in the germline V gene (reference sequence). CDR3 nucleotide sequence: TGTGCCACGGGCCAAGGACAGGGCATTAACGAGCAGTACTTC. The encoded protein is CATGQGQGINEQYF.

The V gene is TRBV2, the J gene TRBJ2-5; 8 bases fit TRBD1. V dropped 6 bases and J dropped 1; count of bases not matched to a gene: 4. The CDR3 consists of 14 residues. Germline V gives CDR1 SNHLY, CDR2 FYNNEI. The CDR3 DNA sequence: TGTGCCAGCAGGGACAGGGTTGTCCAAGAGACCCAGTACTTC. Its protein product is CASRDRVVQETQYF.

The J gene is TRBJ1-4, the V gene TRBV28; D is perhaps TRBD1 (6 bases). Germline V gene lookup returns CDR1 MDHEN and CDR2 SYDVKM. V shed 10 bases and J shed 0 bases, with 15 bases lying between them. This CDR3 region has 15 residues. CDR3 residues: CANNEDSATNEKLFF. The DNA for the CDR3 is TGTGCCAACAATGAGGACAGTGCAACTAATGAAAAACTGTTTTTT.

The chain employs TRBV7-2 and TRBJ2-2; 7 nucleotides match TRBD2. V lost 5 bases, J lost 2 bases, and 5 bases stayed unmatched. In germline, CDR1 is SGHTA, CDR2 FQGNSA. The CDR3 totals 15 residues. The CDR3 bases are TGTGCCAGCAGCACCGGGGGGAGAAACACCGGGGAGCTGTTTTTT. It is translated as CASSTGGRNTGELFF.